This paragraph covers one T cell receptor beta chain sequence. Trimming stripped 8 bases from V and 1 base from J, with 14 bases between. CDR1 and CDR2 from the germline V gene are MNHEY and SVGEGT. The CDR3 loop spans 14 amino acids. TCRdb independently ran MiXCR on the 5' RACE reads; one entry per CDR3 protein. Among roughly 130,000 distinct CDR3 sequences, 15% to 20% were seen once, and the ten largest hold approximately 15%. This sample is part of a study of T-cell memory formation after mild COVID-19. The receptor's source is an adult woman who had mild COVID-19 (a few samples of this study predate the infection). Cell type and time point are not known. The sample consisted of PBMCs or a T cell subset sorted from them (not recorded which). The chain recombines TRBV6-2 or TRBV6-3 with TRBJ1-1; unclear D gene. CDR3 in DNA: TGTGCCAGCTTGAGTTTGGCAGGGAACACTGAAGCTTTCTTT. Amino acids: CASLSLAGNTEAFF.